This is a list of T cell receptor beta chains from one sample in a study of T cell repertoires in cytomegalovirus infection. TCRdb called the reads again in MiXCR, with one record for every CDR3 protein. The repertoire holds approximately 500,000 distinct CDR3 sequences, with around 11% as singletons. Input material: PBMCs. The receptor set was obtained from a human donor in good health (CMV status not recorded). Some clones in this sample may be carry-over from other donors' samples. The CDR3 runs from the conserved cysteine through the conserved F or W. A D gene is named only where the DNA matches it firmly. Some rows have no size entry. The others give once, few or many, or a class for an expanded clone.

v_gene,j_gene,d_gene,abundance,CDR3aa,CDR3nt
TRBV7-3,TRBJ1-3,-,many,CASSLYGGPGNTIYF,TGTGCCAGCAGCTTATATGGGGGCCCTGGAAACACCATATATTTT
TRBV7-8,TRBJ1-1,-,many,CASSLMAEAFF,TGTGCCAGCAGCTTAATGGCTGAAGCTTTCTTT
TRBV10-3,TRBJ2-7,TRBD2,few,CAISAGTSGTSSYEQYF,TGTGCCATCAGCGCCGGGACTAGCGGGACGAGCTCCTACGAGCAGTACTTC
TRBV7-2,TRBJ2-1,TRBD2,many,CASSYPGLQSEQFF,TGTGCCAGCAGCTACCCGGGACTACAGAGTGAGCAGTTCTTC
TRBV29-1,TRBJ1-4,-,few,CSARIANEKLFF,TGCAGCGCCCGGATCGCTAATGAAAAACTGTTTTTT
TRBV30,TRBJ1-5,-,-,CAWSESEVDNQPQHF,TGTGCCTGGAGTGAAAGTGAGGTAGACAATCAGCCCCAGCATTTT
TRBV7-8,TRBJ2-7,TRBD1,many,CASSPLTGGLYEQYF,TGTGCCAGCAGCCCTCTCACAGGGGGCTTATACGAGCAGTACTTC
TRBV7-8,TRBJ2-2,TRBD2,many,CASTPRLAGSGELFF,TGTGCCAGCACCCCGCGACTAGCGGGAAGCGGGGAGCTGTTTTTT
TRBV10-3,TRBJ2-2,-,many,CAIRVGATGELFF,TGTGCCATCAGGGTTGGGGCCACCGGGGAGCTGTTTTTT
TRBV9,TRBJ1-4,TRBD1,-,CASSVVPGTGEKLFF,TGTGCCAGCAGCGTAGTCCCCGGGACAGGGGAAAAACTGTTTTTT
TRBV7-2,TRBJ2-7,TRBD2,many,CASSSLAGYEQYF,TGTGCCAGCAGCTCTCTAGCGGGCTACGAGCAGTACTTC
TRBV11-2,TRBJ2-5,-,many,CASSLDRWEETQYF,TGTGCCAGCAGCTTAGATCGATGGGAAGAGACCCAGTACTTC
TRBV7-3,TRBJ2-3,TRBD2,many,CASSLTGTSGRAVADTQYF,TGTGCCAGCAGCTTAACAGGGACTAGCGGGAGGGCCGTCGCAGATACGCAGTATTTT
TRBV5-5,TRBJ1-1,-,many,CASSSLQGRGTEAFF,TGTGCCAGCAGCTCCCTACAGGGAAGAGGCACTGAAGCTTTCTTT
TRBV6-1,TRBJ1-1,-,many,CASSGSLEAAEAFF,TGTGCCAGCAGCGGATCTCTGGAGGCCGCTGAAGCTTTCTTT
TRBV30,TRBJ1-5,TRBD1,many,CAWSVSPGGTSNQPQHF,TGTGCCTGGAGTGTCTCCCCAGGGGGAACTAGCAATCAGCCCCAGCATTTT
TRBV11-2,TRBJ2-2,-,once,CASSLGRTLNTGELFF,TGTGCCAGCAGCTTAGGCAGGACTCTCAACACCGGGGAGCTGTTTTTT
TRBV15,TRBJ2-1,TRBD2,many,CATSRVGAGVGNEQFF,TGTGCCACCAGCAGAGTCGGTGCGGGAGTAGGAAATGAGCAGTTCTTC
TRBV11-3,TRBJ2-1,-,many,CASSLQVYNEQFF,TGTGCCAGCAGCCTACAGGTTTACAATGAGCAGTTCTTC
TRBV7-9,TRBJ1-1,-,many,CASRGALLMNTEAFF,TGTGCCAGCCGAGGGGCCCTGTTGATGAACACTGAAGCTTTCTTT
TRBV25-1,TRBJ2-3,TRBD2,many,CASSEPVAGGPRDTQYF,TGTGCCAGCAGTGAGCCCGTAGCGGGAGGTCCGAGAGATACGCAGTATTTT
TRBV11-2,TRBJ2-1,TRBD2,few,CASSSRLARSSYNEQFF,TGTGCCAGCAGCTCCCGACTAGCAAGGAGCTCCTACAATGAGCAGTTCTTC
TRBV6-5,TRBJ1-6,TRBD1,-,CASHRGLGSPLHF,TGTGCCAGCCACAGGGGCCTGGGTTCACCCCTCCACTTT
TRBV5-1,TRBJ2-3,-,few,CASSRIGGGRTDTQYF,TGCGCCAGCAGCCGGATTGGGGGAGGTAGAACAGATACGCAGTATTTT
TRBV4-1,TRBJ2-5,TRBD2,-,CASSPTSGSVGTQYF,TGCGCCAGCAGCCCGACTAGCGGGAGTGTTGGGACCCAGTACTTC
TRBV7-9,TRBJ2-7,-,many,CASNPPEGRYDEQYF,TGTGCCAGCAACCCGCCGGAGGGGCGTTATGACGAGCAGTACTTC
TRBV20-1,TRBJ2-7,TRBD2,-,CSAPPLAGGSSYEQYF,TGCAGTGCCCCCCCTCTAGCGGGAGGATCTTCCTACGAGCAGTACTTC
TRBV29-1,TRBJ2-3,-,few,CSVGEGGASRADTQYF,TGCAGCGTTGGCGAGGGGGGGGCCAGCCGGGCAGATACGCAGTATTTT
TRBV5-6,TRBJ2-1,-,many,CASSFLTGSSYNEQFF,TGTGCCAGCAGCTTCCTTACAGGGAGCTCCTACAATGAGCAGTTCTTC
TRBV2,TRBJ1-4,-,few,CASLPGPPSEKLFF,TGTGCCAGCCTCCCAGGGCCTCCCAGTGAAAAACTGTTTTTT
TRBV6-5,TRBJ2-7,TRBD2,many,CASVRAGGDPYYEQYF,TGTGCCAGCGTTCGAGCTGGGGGGGACCCCTATTACGAGCAGTACTTC
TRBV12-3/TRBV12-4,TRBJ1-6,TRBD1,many,CASSFRTGDRVLNSPLHF,TGTGCCAGCAGTTTCCGGACAGGGGATCGGGTCCTTAATTCACCCCTCCACTTT
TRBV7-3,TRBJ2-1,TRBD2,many,CASSLGESAGEYNEQFF,TGTGCCAGCAGCTTAGGAGAATCCGCGGGAGAGTACAATGAGCAGTTCTTC
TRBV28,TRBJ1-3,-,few,CASDESGPSSGNTIYF,TGTGCCAGCGACGAAAGCGGACCGAGCTCTGGAAACACCATATATTTT
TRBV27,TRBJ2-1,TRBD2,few,CASSSFAGGAYNEQFF,TGTGCCAGCAGTTCCTTTGCGGGAGGGGCATACAATGAGCAGTTCTTC
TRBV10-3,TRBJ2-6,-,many,CAISGAGRSSGANVLTF,TGTGCCATCAGTGGGGCAGGGAGGAGCTCTGGGGCCAACGTCCTGACTTTC
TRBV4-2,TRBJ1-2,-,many,CASSHSGTQKGYTF,TGTGCCAGCAGCCACTCCGGGACCCAGAAAGGCTACACCTTC
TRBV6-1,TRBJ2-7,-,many,CASSEEGSWLYF,TGTGCCAGCAGTGAAGAGGGAAGCTGGCTGTACTTC
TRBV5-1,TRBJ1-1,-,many,CASSLGQRNTEAFF,TGTGCCAGCAGCTTAGGCCAGAGGAACACTGAAGCTTTCTTT
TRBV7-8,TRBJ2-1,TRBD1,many,CASSLEWGQGGNEQFF,TGTGCCAGCAGCTTAGAGTGGGGACAGGGGGGCAATGAGCAGTTCTTC
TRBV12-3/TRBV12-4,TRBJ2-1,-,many,CASSNGHPKFF,TGTGCCAGCAGCAACGGGCACCCCAAGTTCTTC